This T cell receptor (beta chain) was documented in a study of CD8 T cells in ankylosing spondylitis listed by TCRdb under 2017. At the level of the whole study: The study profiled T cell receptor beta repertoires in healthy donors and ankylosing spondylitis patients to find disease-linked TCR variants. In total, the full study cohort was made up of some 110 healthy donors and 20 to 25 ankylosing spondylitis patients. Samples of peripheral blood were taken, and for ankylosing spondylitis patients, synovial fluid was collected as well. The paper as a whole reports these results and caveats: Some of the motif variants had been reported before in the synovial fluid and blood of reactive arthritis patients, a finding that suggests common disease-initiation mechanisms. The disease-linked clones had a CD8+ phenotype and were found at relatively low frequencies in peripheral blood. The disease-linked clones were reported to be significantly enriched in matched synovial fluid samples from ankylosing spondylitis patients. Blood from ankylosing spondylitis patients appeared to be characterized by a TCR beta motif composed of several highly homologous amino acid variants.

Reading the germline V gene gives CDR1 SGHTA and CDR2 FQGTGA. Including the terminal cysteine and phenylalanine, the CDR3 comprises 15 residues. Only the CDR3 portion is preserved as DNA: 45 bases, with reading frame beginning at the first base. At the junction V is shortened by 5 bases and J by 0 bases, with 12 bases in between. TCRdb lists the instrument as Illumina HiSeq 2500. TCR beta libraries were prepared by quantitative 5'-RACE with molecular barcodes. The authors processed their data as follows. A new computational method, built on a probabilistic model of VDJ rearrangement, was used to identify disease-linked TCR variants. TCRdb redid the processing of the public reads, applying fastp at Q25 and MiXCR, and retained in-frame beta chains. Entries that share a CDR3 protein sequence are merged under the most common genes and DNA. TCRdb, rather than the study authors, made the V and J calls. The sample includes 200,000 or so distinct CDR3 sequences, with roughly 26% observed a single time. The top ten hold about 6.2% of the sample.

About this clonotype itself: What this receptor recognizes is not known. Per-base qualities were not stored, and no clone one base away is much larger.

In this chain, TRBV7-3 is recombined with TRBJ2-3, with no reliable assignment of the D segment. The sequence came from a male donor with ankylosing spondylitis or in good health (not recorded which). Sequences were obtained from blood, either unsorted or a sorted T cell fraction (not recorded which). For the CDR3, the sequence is CASSPSDTSTDTQYF. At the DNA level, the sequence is TGTGCCAGCAGCCCGTCGGATACTAGCACAGATACGCAGTATTTT.